A single sample is the source of the 27 T cell receptor beta chains below, sequenced in a study of T cell repertoires in cytomegalovirus infection. TCRdb independently ran MiXCR on the reads; one entry per CDR3 protein. The table lists about 490,000 distinct CDR3 sequences, around 11% of them singletons. The sample comprised PBMCs. All receptors come from a human donor in good health (CMV status not recorded). Some clones in this sample may be carry-over from other donors' samples.

Ten or more counts support this clonotype. The V call is TRBV11-2, the J call TRBJ1-2; 8 nucleotides match TRBD1. The germline V gene encodes CDR1 SGHAT and CDR2 FQNNGV. With 1 base clipped from V and 0 bases from J, the junction kept 7 bases outside the gene matches. The CDR3 length is 17 residues. The CDR3 DNA reads TGTGCCAGCAGCTTAGGGACAGGGAAGACGTCTAACTATGGCTACACCTTC. Translation: CASSLGTGKTSNYGYTF.

This clonotype was seen repeatedly, ten times or more. V usage is TRBV7-9 and J usage is TRBJ2-1; TRBD2 agrees at 10 bases. Trimming at V came to 3 bases and at J to 3 bases, leaving 8 bases not matched to a gene. The CDR3 length is 17 residues. CDR1 and CDR2 from the germline V gene are SEHNR and FQNEAQ (reference sequence). CDR3 loop: CASSFPWTSGLYNEQFF. In nucleotides, the CDR3 is TGTGCCAGCAGCTTTCCCTGGACTAGCGGTCTCTACAATGAGCAGTTCTTC.

This clonotype was counted at least ten times. This sequence joins TRBV4-1 and TRBJ2-2; the D is unclear. Trimming pared 1 base from V and 6 bases from J, leaving 15 bases between. The length of the CDR3 is 16 residues. CDR1 is MGHRA, CDR2 YSYEKL, per germline. CDR3 sequence: CASSQAVKALSGELFF. DNA of the CDR3: TGCGCCAGCAGCCAAGCGGTTAAGGCTCTCTCCGGGGAGCTGTTTTTT.

The chain is built from TRBV29-1 and TRBJ2-2; TRBD2 aligns across 7 bases. The ends lost 4 bases at V and 5 bases at J; junction bases unmatched: 7. The CDR3 contains 14 residues. Germline CDR1 is SQVTM and CDR2 is ANQGSEA. CDR3 protein: CSVGEGEGTGELFF. Here the CDR3 DNA reads TGCAGCGTTGGCGAAGGGGAGGGAACCGGGGAGCTGTTTTTT.

The chain recombines TRBV12-3 or TRBV12-4 with TRBJ1-2, with D perhaps TRBD1 (5 bases). CDR3 length: 16 residues. The V end lost 6 bases, the J end lost 8 bases, and 25 bases lay between the germline ends. The chain's CDR3 is CASSRFQGRFGGGYTF. CDR3 coding DNA: TGTGCCAGCAGCCGATTCCAGGGACGGTTCGGAGGAGGCTACACCTTC.

The gene calls are TRBV9 and TRBJ1-6, with D possibly matching TRBD1 (5 bases). Trimming left V 4 bases short and J 7 bases short, with 15 bases between. The CDR3 runs to 15 residues. Germline lookup yields CDR1 SGDLS and CDR2 YYNGEE. The CDR3 here is CASSFSRDGNSPLHF. In DNA, the CDR3 is TGTGCCAGCAGCTTTAGTCGGGACGGCAATTCACCCCTCCACTTT.

The V and J genes are TRBV12-3 or TRBV12-4 and TRBJ1-2; D unclear. With 7 bases removed from V and 3 bases from J, the gap between germline ends came to 12 bases. This CDR3 comprises 13 residues. CDR3 nucleotides: TGTGCCAGCACCTCTCCATGGGACTATGGCTACACCTTC. This codes for CASTSPWDYGYTF.

This clonotype was seen ten or more times. The chain employs TRBV7-9 and TRBJ1-1; D gene unclear. The length of the CDR3 is 14 residues. Trimming shortened V by 1 base and J by 2 bases, and 8 bases separated the two germline ends. CDR1 and CDR2 (germline): SEHNR, FQNEAQ (reference sequence). CDR3 sequence: CASSLVDANTEAFF. The CDR3 DNA sequence: TGTGCCAGCAGCTTAGTCGACGCAAACACTGAAGCTTTCTTT. The full variable domain, in which reference TRBV7-9 and TRBJ1-1 provide the parts outside the CDR3, is DTGVSQNPRHKITKRGQNVTFRCDPISEHNRLYWYRQTLGQGPEFLTYFQNEAQLEKSRLLSDRFSAERPKGSFSTLEIQRTEQGDSAMYLCASSLVDANTEAFFGQGTRLTVV.

The table lists this clonotype with many counts. The chain employs TRBV11-3 and TRBJ1-5; maybe TRBD1 (6 bases). The germline gives CDR1 SGHNT, CDR2 YENEEA. The CDR3 is made up of 18 amino acids. Between the trimmed V and J ends, which lost 5 bases and 0 bases, there was a span of 20 bases. CDR3 amino acids: CASSLAGASPPSNQPQHF. The CDR3 DNA follows: TGTGCCAGCAGCCTTGCAGGGGCGTCCCCCCCTAGCAATCAGCCCCAGCATTTT.

This sequence joins TRBV9 and TRBJ1-1; D ambiguous. This CDR3 has 15 residues. Germline assignment: CDR1 SGDLS and CDR2 YYNGEE. V gave up 0 bases and J gave up 3 bases, with 12 bases separating them. The CDR3 sequence: CASSVVGDLDTEAFF. The CDR3 DNA sequence: TGTGCCAGCAGCGTAGTGGGAGATTTAGACACTGAAGCTTTCTTT.

This clonotype was counted between two and nine times. CDR3 sequence (DNA): TGTGCCAGCCTTAGAGGGAAACCTGGAGTCAATGAGCAGTTCTTC. Amino acids: CASLRGKPGVNEQFF. V is TRBV28 and J is TRBJ2-1, with D possibly matching TRBD2 (5 bases). V was trimmed by 8 bases and J by 6 bases, leaving 20 bases between them. CDR1 and CDR2 from the germline V gene are MDHEN and SYDVKM. CDR3 length: 15 residues.

The chain links TRBV20-1 to TRBJ2-7, with D perhaps being TRBD1 or TRBD2 (5 bases each). The CDR3 consists of 12 residues. Germline CDR1 DFQATT, CDR2 SNEGSKA (reference sequence). V was clipped by 5 bases and J by 5 bases, with 13 bases between them. The CDR3 protein is CSASGTGNEQYF. The DNA for the CDR3 is TGCAGTGCTTCGGGGACGGGAAACGAGCAGTACTTC.

The table lists this clonotype with many counts. The gene calls are TRBV7-2 and TRBJ2-1, with D uncertain. This CDR3 has 13 amino acids. With 1 base removed from V and 9 bases from J, the gap between germline ends came to 10 bases. Germline V gene lookup returns CDR1 SGHTA and CDR2 FQGNSA. This chain's CDR3 is CASSLVLYSEQFF. The CDR3, as DNA: TGTGCCAGCAGCTTAGTCTTATATAGTGAGCAGTTCTTC.

This clonotype occurred many times. The rearrangement links TRBV7-8 to TRBJ2-3, with unresolved D. V dropped 5 bases and J dropped 0 bases, with 12 bases sitting between them. Germline-derived CDR1 and CDR2 are SGHVS and FQNEAQ. This CDR3 region has 15 residues. CDR3 nucleotides: TGTGCCAGCAGCCTACTTTCGACTAGCACAGATACGCAGTATTTT. Translation: CASSLLSTSTDTQYF.

This clonotype showed up many times. The rearrangement joins TRBV6-2 or TRBV6-3 to TRBJ2-3; D call uncertain. From germline, CDR1 is MNHEY and CDR2 SVGEGT. The CDR3 loop spans 13 amino acids. V was trimmed by 7 bases and J by 1 base, leaving 9 bases between them. The CDR3 reads CASTIEGTDTQYF. The CDR3 nucleotides read TGTGCCAGCACTATTGAGGGCACAGATACGCAGTATTTT.

This clonotype was recorded many times. The chain carries TRBV7-2 and TRBJ2-1, with D possibly being TRBD1 or TRBD2 (5 bases each). CDR1 and CDR2 from the germline V gene are SGHTA and FQGNSA. This CDR3 is built from 14 residues. V was clipped by 5 bases and J by 12 bases, with 20 bases between them. The CDR3 DNA is TGTGCCAGCAGCCCAAACCGGGACCGCCAATGGCAGTTCTTC. Protein product: CASSPNRDRQWQFF. Complete variable domain (other parts from reference TRBV7-2 and TRBJ2-1): GAGVSQSPSNKVTEKGKDVELRCDPISGHTALYWYRQSLGQGLEFLIYFQGNSAPDKSGLPSDRFSAERTGGSVSTLTIQRTQQEDSAVYLCASSPNRDRQWQFFGPGTRLTVL.

This clonotype was seen at least ten times. The V gene is TRBV27, the J gene TRBJ2-7, with 11 bases identical to TRBD1. Germline V gene lookup returns CDR1 MNHEY and CDR2 SMNVEV (reference sequence). CDR3 size: 15 residues. J lost 4 bases, V lost 7 bases, and 9 bases had no gene match. CDR3 in amino acids: CASTTLGTGGYEQYF. The CDR3 DNA follows: TGTGCCAGCACCACCCTCGGGACAGGGGGATACGAGCAGTACTTC.

This clonotype was observed at least ten times. The chain recombines TRBV14 with TRBJ2-4, with unresolved D. The CDR3 covers 17 residues. V was shortened by 1 base and J by 4 bases, with 17 bases between the two germline ends. Germline V gene data show CDR1 as SGHDN and CDR2 as FVKESK. CDR3 in amino acids: CASSQVGRSSAKNIQYF. The DNA of the CDR3 is TGTGCCAGCAGCCAAGTAGGCCGATCCTCCGCAAAAAACATTCAGTACTTC.

The chain joins TRBV5-1 to TRBJ2-7; D is possibly TRBD2 (5 bases). Germline V gene lookup returns CDR1 SGHRS and CDR2 YFSETQ. The V end was cut by 2 bases, the J end by 7 bases, with 10 bases between. This CDR3 has 12 amino acids. The CDR3 loop reads CASSFGGLEQYF. The CDR3, as DNA: TGCGCCAGCAGCTTTGGCGGGTTGGAGCAGTACTTC.

This clonotype has just a few counts. The chain joins TRBV5-1 to TRBJ2-1; TRBD2 might be the D (5 bases). The CDR3 is 16 amino acids. CDR1 and CDR2 from the germline V gene are SGHRS and YFSETQ. V gave up 6 bases and J gave up 6 bases, with 22 bases separating them. DNA for the CDR3: TGCGCCAGCACGACCCACAGCTCGCCGGACTTCAATGAGCAGTTCTTC. It specifies CASTTHSSPDFNEQFF.

Points on this clonotype: One end of the junction fails to match germline, which may point to a read error. The chain has TRBV5-1 and TRBJ1-2; 7 nucleotides align to TRBD1. Looked up from germline, CDR1 is SGHRS and CDR2 is YFSETQ. The CDR3 sequence is 13 residues long. The CDR3 protein is CANSFTGDYGYTF. The CDR3 nucleotides read TGCGCCAACAGCTTCACAGGGGACTATGGCTACACCTTC.

The chain employs TRBV19 and TRBJ2-1; D not resolved. The V gene lost 2 bases and the J gene lost 0 bases, with 8 bases spanning the gap. Germline CDR1 and CDR2: LNHDA and SQIVND (reference sequence). The CDR3 runs to 15 residues. CDR3 in DNA: TGTGCCAGTAGTATATTCATGAGCTCCTACAATGAGCAGTTCTTC. Protein: CASSIFMSSYNEQFF.

Many counts were recorded for this clonotype. The genes are TRBV19 and TRBJ1-2, with TRBD1 as a possible D gene (5 bases). The germline V gene has CDR1 LNHDA and CDR2 SQIVND (reference sequence). V shed 4 bases and J shed 8 bases, with 17 bases lying between them. The length of the CDR3 is 14 residues. DNA for the CDR3: TGTGCCAGTAGTAAAACCAAAGGGGTCGAGGGCTACACCTTC. It specifies CASSKTKGVEGYTF.

Many counts were recorded for this clonotype. V usage is TRBV3-1 and J usage is TRBJ2-7; 7 nucleotides align to TRBD2. The CDR3 consists of 14 residues. Losses at the gene ends were 4 bases for V and 5 bases for J; bases not matched to a gene: 8. Germline CDR1 LGHDT, CDR2 YNNKEL (reference sequence). The CDR3: CASSPGAGSDEQYF. The CDR3 bases are TGTGCCAGCAGCCCGGGAGCGGGGTCGGACGAGCAGTACTTC.

In its sample, this clonotype was seen many times. This chain joins TRBV12-3 or TRBV12-4 and TRBJ1-5, with TRBD1 identical over 7 bases. J lost 6 bases, V lost 3 bases, and 5 bases had no gene match. This CDR3 region has 14 residues. The CDR3 is CASSFRGKAQPQHF. Written as DNA, the CDR3 is TGTGCCAGCAGTTTCAGGGGGAAGGCTCAGCCCCAGCATTTT.

The V and J genes are TRBV20-1 and TRBJ2-7, with 9 bases fitting TRBD1. The CDR3 is made up of 14 amino acids. Germline V gene data show CDR1 as DFQATT and CDR2 as SNEGSKA (reference sequence). The ends lost 5 bases at V and 5 bases at J; junction bases unmatched: 10. CDR3 protein: CSALNGTGRHEQYF. The CDR3 bases are TGCAGTGCTCTTAACGGGACAGGGCGCCACGAGCAGTACTTC.

This clonotype was recorded many times. This sequence joins TRBV7-3 and TRBJ2-2, with D perhaps matching TRBD1 or TRBD2 (5 bases each). V was trimmed by 5 bases and J by 3 bases, leaving 19 bases between them. In germline, CDR1 is SGHTA, CDR2 FQGTGA. The CDR3 is 17 residues long. The CDR3 spells CASSPRVGRSHTGELFF. The CDR3 DNA sequence: TGTGCCAGCAGCCCAAGGGTGGGACGGAGTCACACCGGGGAGCTGTTTTTT.